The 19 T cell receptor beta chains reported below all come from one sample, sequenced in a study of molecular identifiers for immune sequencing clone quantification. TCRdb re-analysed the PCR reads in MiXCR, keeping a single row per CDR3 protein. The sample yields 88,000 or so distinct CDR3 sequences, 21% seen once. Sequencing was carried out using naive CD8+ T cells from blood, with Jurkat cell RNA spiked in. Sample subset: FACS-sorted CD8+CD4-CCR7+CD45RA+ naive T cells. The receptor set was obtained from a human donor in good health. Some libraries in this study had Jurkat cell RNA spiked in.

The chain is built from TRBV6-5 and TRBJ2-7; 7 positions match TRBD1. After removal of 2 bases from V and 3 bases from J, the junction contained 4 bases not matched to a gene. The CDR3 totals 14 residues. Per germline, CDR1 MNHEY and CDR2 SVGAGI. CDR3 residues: CASSYLGQVYEQYF. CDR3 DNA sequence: TGTGCCAGCAGTTACCTCGGACAGGTCTACGAGCAGTACTTC.

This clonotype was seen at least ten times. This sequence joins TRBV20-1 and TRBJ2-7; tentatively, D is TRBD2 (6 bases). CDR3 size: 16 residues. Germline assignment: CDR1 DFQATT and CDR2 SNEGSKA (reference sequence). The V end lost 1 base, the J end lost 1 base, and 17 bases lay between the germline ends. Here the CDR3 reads CSARGGFEGGSYEQYF. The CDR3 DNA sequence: TGCAGTGCTAGAGGGGGCTTCGAGGGAGGTTCCTACGAGCAGTACTTC.

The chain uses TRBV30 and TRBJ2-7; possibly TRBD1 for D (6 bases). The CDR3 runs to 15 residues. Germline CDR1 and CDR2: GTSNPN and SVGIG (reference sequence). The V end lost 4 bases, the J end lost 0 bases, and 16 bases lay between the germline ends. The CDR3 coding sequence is TGTGCCTGGAACAGGTACAGGGCCAACTCCTACGAGCAGTACTTC. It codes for CAWNRYRANSYEQYF.

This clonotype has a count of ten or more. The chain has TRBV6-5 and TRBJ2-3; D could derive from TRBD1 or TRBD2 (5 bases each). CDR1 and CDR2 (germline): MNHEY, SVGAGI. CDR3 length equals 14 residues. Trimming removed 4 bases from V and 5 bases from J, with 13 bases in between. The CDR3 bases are TGTGCCAGCAGTTCCCTGGGACCTCTAGATACGCAGTATTTT. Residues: CASSSLGPLDTQYF.

The CDR3 coding sequence is TGTGCCTGGAGTGGGCCCTGGGACAGGGGGAGCCTACCGGGGGAGCTGTTTTTT. Translated, it gives CAWSGPWDRGSLPGELFF. The rearrangement links TRBV30 to TRBJ2-2, with 11 bases aligning to TRBD1. From germline, CDR1 is GTSNPN and CDR2 SVGIG (reference sequence). This CDR3 spans 18 amino acids. V lost 1 base and J lost 8; bases outside the gene matches: 15.

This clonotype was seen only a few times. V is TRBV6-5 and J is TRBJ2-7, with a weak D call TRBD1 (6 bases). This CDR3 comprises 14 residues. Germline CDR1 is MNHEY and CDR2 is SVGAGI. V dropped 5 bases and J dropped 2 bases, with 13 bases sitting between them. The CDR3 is CASSTLDSPYEQYF. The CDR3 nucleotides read TGTGCCAGCAGTACCCTGGACAGTCCCTACGAGCAGTACTTC.

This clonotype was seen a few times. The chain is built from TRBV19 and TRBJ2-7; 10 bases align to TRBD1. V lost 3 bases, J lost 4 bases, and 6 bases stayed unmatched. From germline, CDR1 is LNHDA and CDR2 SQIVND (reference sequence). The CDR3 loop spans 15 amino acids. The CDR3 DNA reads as TGTGCCAGTAGTATCTCGGGACAGGGGTTTTACGAGCAGTACTTC. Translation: CASSISGQGFYEQYF.

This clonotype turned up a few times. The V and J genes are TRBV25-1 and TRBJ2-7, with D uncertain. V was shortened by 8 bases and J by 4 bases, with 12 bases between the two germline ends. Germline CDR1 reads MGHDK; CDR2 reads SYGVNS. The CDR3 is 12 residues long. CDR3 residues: CASGRTAYEQYF. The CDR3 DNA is TGTGCCAGCGGACGGACGGCGTACGAGCAGTACTTC.

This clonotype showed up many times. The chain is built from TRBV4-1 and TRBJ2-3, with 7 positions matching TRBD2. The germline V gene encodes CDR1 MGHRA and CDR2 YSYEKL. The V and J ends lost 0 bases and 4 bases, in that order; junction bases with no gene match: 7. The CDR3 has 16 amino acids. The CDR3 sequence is CASSQEASGMPDTQYF. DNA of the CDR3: TGCGCCAGCAGCCAAGAAGCTAGCGGAATGCCAGATACGCAGTATTTT.

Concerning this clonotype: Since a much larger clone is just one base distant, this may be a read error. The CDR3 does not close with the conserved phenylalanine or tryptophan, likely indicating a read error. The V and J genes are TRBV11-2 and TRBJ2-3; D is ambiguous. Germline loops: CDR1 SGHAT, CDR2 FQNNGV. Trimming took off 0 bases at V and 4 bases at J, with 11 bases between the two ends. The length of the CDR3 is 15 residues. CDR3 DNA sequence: TGTGCCAGCAGCTTAGAGTCAGTTCCCGCAGATACGCAGTATGTT. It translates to CASSLESVPADTQYV.

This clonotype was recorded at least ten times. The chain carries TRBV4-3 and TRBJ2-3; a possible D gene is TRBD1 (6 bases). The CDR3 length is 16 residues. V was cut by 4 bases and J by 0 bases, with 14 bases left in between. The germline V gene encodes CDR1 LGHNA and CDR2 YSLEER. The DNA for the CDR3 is TGCGCCAGCAGCCCGGGACATCAATCTAGCACAGATACGCAGTATTTT. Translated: CASSPGHQSSTDTQYF.

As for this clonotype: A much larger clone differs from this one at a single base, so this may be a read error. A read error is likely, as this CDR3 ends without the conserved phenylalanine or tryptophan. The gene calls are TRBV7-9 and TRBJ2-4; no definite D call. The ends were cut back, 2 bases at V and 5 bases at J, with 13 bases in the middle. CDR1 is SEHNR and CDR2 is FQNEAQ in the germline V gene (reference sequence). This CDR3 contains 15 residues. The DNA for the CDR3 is TGTGCCAGCAGCTTAAAGATAGGAACTCAAAACATTCAGTACCTC. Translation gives CASSLKIGTQNIQYL.

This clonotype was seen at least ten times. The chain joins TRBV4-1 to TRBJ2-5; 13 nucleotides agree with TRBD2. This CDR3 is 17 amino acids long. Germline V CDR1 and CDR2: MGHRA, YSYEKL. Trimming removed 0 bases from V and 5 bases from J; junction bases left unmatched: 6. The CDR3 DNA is TGCGCCAGCAGCCAAGAGAGACTAGCGGGGGGCCTGGAGACCCAGTACTTC. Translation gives CASSQERLAGGLETQYF.

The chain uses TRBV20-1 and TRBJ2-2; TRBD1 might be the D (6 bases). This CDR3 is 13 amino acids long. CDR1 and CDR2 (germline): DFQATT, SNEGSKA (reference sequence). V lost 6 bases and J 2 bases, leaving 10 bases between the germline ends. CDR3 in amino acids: CSANRVNTGELFF. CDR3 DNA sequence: TGCAGTGCGAACAGGGTCAACACCGGGGAGCTGTTTTTT.

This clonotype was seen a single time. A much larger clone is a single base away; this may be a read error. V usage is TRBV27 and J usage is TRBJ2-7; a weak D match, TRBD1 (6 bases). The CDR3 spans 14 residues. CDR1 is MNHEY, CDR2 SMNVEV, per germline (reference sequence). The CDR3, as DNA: TGTGCCAGCAGTTTGGCCCCAGGGGCAGGGGAGCAGGACTTC. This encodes CASSLAPGAGEQDF.

This CDR3 reads CSARDNRGWYNEQFF. DNA for the CDR3: TGCAGTGCTAGAGATAACAGGGGGTGGTACAATGAGCAGTTCTTC. The chain joins TRBV20-1 to TRBJ2-1, with 8 nucleotides matching TRBD1. J gave up 4 bases and V 0 bases, and 5 bases lay outside the gene matches. From germline, CDR1 is DFQATT and CDR2 SNEGSKA (reference sequence). The CDR3 consists of 15 residues.

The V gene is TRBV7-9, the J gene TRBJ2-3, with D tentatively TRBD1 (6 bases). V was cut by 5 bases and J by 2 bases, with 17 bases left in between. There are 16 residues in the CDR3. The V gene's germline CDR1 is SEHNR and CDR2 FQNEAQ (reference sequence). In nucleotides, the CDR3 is TGTGCCAGCAGCCTCCGGGACACCGAACTCACAGATACGCAGTATTTT. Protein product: CASSLRDTELTDTQYF.

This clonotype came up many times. Written as DNA, the CDR3 is TGCAGTGCTAACAGGGGATACGAGCAGTACTTC. The encoded protein is CSANRGYEQYF. The rearrangement uses TRBV20-1 and TRBJ2-7, with TRBD1 matching 7 bases. CDR1 and CDR2 (germline): DFQATT, SNEGSKA (reference sequence). The CDR3 runs 11 residues. V lost 4 bases to trimming and J lost 4 bases; unmatched junction nucleotides: 1.

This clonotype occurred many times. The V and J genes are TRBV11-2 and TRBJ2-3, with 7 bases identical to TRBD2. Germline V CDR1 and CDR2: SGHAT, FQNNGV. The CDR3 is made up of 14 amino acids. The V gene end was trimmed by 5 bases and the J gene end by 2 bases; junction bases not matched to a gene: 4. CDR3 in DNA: TGTGCCAGCAGCCTAGCGGACGACACAGATACGCAGTATTTT. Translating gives CASSLADDTDTQYF.